The rows below give T cell receptor beta chains drawn from one sample of a study of blood T cell repertoires in COVID-19. TCRdb keeps only in-frame clones here, not all; method: immunoSEQ multiplex PCR. The sample lists under 150,000 clones, 85% to 90% occurring once. Sequenced material: peripheral blood. These receptors all stem from a man aged 45 to 65 with acute or convalescent COVID-19. Each CDR3 is given with its conserved first and last residue. The D gene is left open where the match is weak. Part of the rows lack a size; the others show once, few, many or a class for expanded clones.

d_gene,j_gene,v_gene,abundance,CDR3nt,CDR3aa
TRBD2,TRBJ2-5,TRBV7-9,NA,TGTGCCAGCAGCTTAGTTGAGCGGGGCGGAGAGACCCAGTACTTC,CASSLVERGGETQYF
NA,TRBJ1-2,TRBV27,NA,TGTGCCAGCAGGCGACAGAGTAACTATGGCTACACCTTC,CASRRQSNYGYTF
NA,TRBJ2-1,TRBV5-4,NA,TGTGCCAGCAGCCCGGGTCTTTTAGGATACAATGAGCAGTTCTTC,CASSPGLLGYNEQFF
NA,TRBJ1-2,TRBV18,NA,TGTGCCAGTAAGATCCAGGGGATTGACTACACCTTC,CASKIQGIDYTF
NA,TRBJ2-7,TRBV19,NA,TGTGCCAGTAGTGCACCGGGACACCCCTACGAGCAGTACTTC,CASSAPGHPYEQYF
NA,TRBJ2-3,TRBV18,NA,TGTGCCAGCTCACCAATAGTGGGCACAGATACGCAGTATTTT,CASSPIVGTDTQYF
TRBD1,TRBJ1-4,TRBV6-5,few,TGTGCCAGCAGCCGGGGACAGGGGGATGAAAAACTGTTTTTT,CASSRGQGDEKLFF
TRBD2,TRBJ2-7,TRBV27,NA,TGTGCCAGCAGTTACTCCTCTGGGGGAGGGTCGGGGGAGCAGTACTTC,CASSYSSGGGSGEQYF
NA,TRBJ2-6,TRBV7-2,few,TGTGCCAGCAGCCTGTCGACGGGCTCTGGGGCCAACGTCCTGACTTTC,CASSLSTGSGANVLTF
NA,TRBJ1-1,TRBV11-2,NA,TGTGCCAGCAGCTTATATATGGGGGGTGGAACTGAAGCTTTCTTT,CASSLYMGGGTEAFF
NA,TRBJ2-7,TRBV19,NA,TGTGCCAGTAGTATCACAGGGGGGGGCGAGCAGTACTTC,CASSITGGGEQYF
NA,TRBJ1-3,TRBV6-5,NA,TGTGCCAGCAGGGAGACAGGCTCTGGAAACACCATATATTTT,CASRETGSGNTIYF
TRBD2,TRBJ2-1,TRBV24-1,NA,TGTGCCACCAGTGATTCGGCTAGCGGGAGAGACAACAATGAGCAGTTCTTC,CATSDSASGRDNNEQFF
TRBD1,TRBJ2-3,TRBV5-4,NA,TGTGCCACCGGACAGGGTCGAGGGATAGATACGCAGTATTTT,CATGQGRGIDTQYF
NA,TRBJ1-5,TRBV3-1/TRBV3-2,few,TGTGCCAGCAGCCTACAGGGTAGCAATCAGCCCCAGCATTTT,CASSLQGSNQPQHF
NA,TRBJ1-2,TRBV12-3/TRBV12-4,NA,TGTGCCAGCAGGCTACAGGGCGACAATGGCTACACCTTC,CASRLQGDNGYTF
TRBD1,TRBJ1-1,TRBV15,NA,TGTGCCACCAGCAAAAAAAAGACAGGGGGCAACACTGAAGCTTTCTTT,CATSKKKTGGNTEAFF
TRBD2,TRBJ2-5,TRBV5-4,NA,TGTGCCAGCAGCCCGAAGCGGGAGTGGCAAGAGACCCAGTACTTC,CASSPKREWQETQYF
TRBD2,TRBJ2-1,TRBV10-1,NA,TGCGCCAGCAGTGGACTAGCGGGAGGGTACAATGAGCAGTTCTTC,CASSGLAGGYNEQFF
NA,TRBJ2-7,TRBV5-1,NA,TGCGCCAGCAGCTTGCTGGCACAGCCGGACGAGCAGTACTTC,CASSLLAQPDEQYF
NA,TRBJ2-5,TRBV3-1/TRBV3-2,NA,TGTGCCAGCAGCCAAGCGGCCCAGGGGGGAGAGACCCAGTACTTC,CASSQAAQGGETQYF
TRBD1,TRBJ1-3,TRBV4-1,NA,TGCGCCAGCAGCCAAGGGACAGGGGGAAAATCTGGAAACACCATATATTTT,CASSQGTGGKSGNTIYF
NA,TRBJ2-2,TRBV27,NA,TGTGCCAGCAGTAGAAGACCGGACAGCCCGAACACCGGGGAGCTGTTTTTT,CASSRRPDSPNTGELFF
TRBD1,TRBJ2-5,TRBV6-5,NA,TGTGCCAGCAGGCAAGACAGGGGGCCACAAGAGACCCAGTACTTC,CASRQDRGPQETQYF
TRBD2,TRBJ2-1,TRBV24-1,NA,TGTGCCACCAGTGAACCTGGACTAGCGGGAAACAATGAGCAGTTCTTC,CATSEPGLAGNNEQFF
NA,TRBJ2-7,TRBV29-1,NA,TGCAGCGGGATGGGTCGGGAGTCTGGTTTCGACGAGCAGTACTTC,CSGMGRESGFDEQYF
NA,TRBJ2-7,TRBV2,NA,TGTGCCAGCAGTGAGGAGGGTTTTAGCTCCTACGAGCAGTACTTC,CASSEEGFSSYEQYF
NA,TRBJ2-3,TRBV2,NA,TGTGCCAGCAGTGACAGGGGATCCACAGATACGCAGTATTTT,CASSDRGSTDTQYF
TRBD1,TRBJ2-6,TRBV4-1,NA,TGCGCCAGCAGCCCCCGGACAGGGCTAGGAGGGGCCAACGTCCTGACTTTC,CASSPRTGLGGANVLTF
NA,TRBJ2-2,TRBV10-1,few,TGCGCCAGCAGCAACGCGGGGCGCACCGGGGAGCTGTTTTTT,CASSNAGRTGELFF
NA,TRBJ1-4,TRBV2,NA,TGTGCCATCAGAAGGGGCAGCACTAATGAAAAACTGTTTTTT,CAIRRGSTNEKLFF
TRBD1,TRBJ1-2,TRBV5-4,NA,TGTGCCAGCAGCGGCGGGACAGACTATGGCTACACCTTC,CASSGGTDYGYTF